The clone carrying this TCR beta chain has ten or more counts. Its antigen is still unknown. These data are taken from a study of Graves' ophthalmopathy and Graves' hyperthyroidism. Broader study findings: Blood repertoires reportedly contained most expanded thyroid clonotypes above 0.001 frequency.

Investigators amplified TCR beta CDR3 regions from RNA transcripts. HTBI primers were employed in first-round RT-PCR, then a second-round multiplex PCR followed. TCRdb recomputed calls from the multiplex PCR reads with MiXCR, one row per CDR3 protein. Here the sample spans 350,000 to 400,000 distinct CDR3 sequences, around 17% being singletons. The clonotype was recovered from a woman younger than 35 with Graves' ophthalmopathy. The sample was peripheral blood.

The CDR3 DNA reads TGTGCCAGCAGCTTAGCTCGCTGGAACACCGGGGAGCTGTTTTTT. Its protein is CASSLARWNTGELFF. The V and J genes are TRBV7-8 and TRBJ2-2; unclear D gene. Trimming took off 0 bases at V and 1 base at J, with 6 bases between the two ends. The CDR3 consists of 15 residues. Looked up from germline, CDR1 is SGHVS and CDR2 is FQNEAQ.